Following are 22 T cell receptor beta chains from one sample sequenced in a study of blood T cell repertoires in COVID-19. Measured with immunoSEQ multiplex PCR; TCRdb has only the in-frame clones, and not every one. This sample has under 250,000 clones, with roughly 85% found just once. Sequenced sample: peripheral blood. The receptors shown here come from a man between 18 and 29 years old with active or convalescent COVID-19.

This chain links TRBV6-5 with TRBJ1-2, with TRBD1 as a possible D gene (5 bases). The CDR3 totals 13 residues. The germline gives CDR1 MNHEY, CDR2 SVGAGI. Trimming stripped 11 bases from V and 7 bases from J, with 20 bases between. As DNA, the CDR3 is TGTGCCGGACAATCTTGGGGGGAGGGTGGCTACACCTTC. It yields the protein CAGQSWGEGGYTF.

The V and J genes are TRBV6-5 and TRBJ1-6; unclear D gene. The V end lost 6 bases, the J end lost 0 bases, and 9 bases lay between the germline ends. Germline CDR1 MNHEY, CDR2 SVGAGI. The CDR3 is made up of 15 amino acids. CDR3 sequence (DNA): TGTGCCAGCAGAGGAGGCAGCTCCTATAATTCACCCCTCCACTTT. It yields the protein CASRGGSSYNSPLHF.

The chain recombines TRBV2 with TRBJ1-2; 7 bases align to TRBD1. CDR1 is SNHLY and CDR2 is FYNNEI in the germline V gene. There are 13 residues in the CDR3. With V trimmed by 5 bases and J by 6 bases, 6 bases remained unmatched. The CDR3 protein is CASSRDSGDGYTF. In DNA form, the CDR3 reads TGTGCCAGCAGTAGGGACAGCGGTGATGGCTACACCTTC.

This chain uses TRBV28 with TRBJ2-1, with 9 bases lining up with TRBD2. V shed 8 bases, J shed 0 bases, and the junction held 2 bases outside the gene matches. Per germline, CDR1 MDHEN and CDR2 SYDVKM. The CDR3 has 14 residues. CDR3 bases: TGTGCCAGCCTTAGCGGGAGCTCCTACAATGAGCAGTTCTTC. It yields the protein CASLSGSSYNEQFF.

The chain uses TRBV19 and TRBJ2-2, with 10 bases that match TRBD1. V shed 5 bases, J shed 7 bases, and the junction held 10 bases outside the gene matches. The CDR3 is 16 amino acids. CDR1 and CDR2 from the germline V gene are LNHDA and SQIVND (reference sequence). The DNA for the CDR3 is TGTGCCAGTAGTCCCCGTGACAGGGGGCCGAGCGGGGAGCTGTTTTTT. This gives the protein CASSPRDRGPSGELFF.

The chain links TRBV30 to TRBJ1-3, with 7 bases matching TRBD1. Germline values: CDR1 GTSNPN, CDR2 SVGIG (reference sequence). With 3 bases clipped from V and 3 bases from J, the junction kept 11 bases outside the gene matches. This CDR3 contains 16 residues. This CDR3 is CAWREQGIGRGNTIYF. CDR3 bases: TGTGCCTGGAGGGAACAGGGGATCGGCCGTGGAAACACCATATATTTT. Complete variable domain (other parts from reference TRBV30 and TRBJ1-3): SQTIHQWPATLVQPVGSPLSLECTVEGTSNPNLYWYRQAAGRGLQLLFYSVGIGQISSEVPQNLSASRPQDRQFILSSKKLLLSDSGFYLCAWREQGIGRGNTIYFGEGSWLTVV.

The J gene is TRBJ1-6, the V gene TRBV27, with 7 positions matching TRBD1. CDR1 is MNHEY, CDR2 SMNVEV, per germline (reference sequence). The CDR3 is 14 residues long. J was trimmed by 7 bases and V by 6 bases; bases with no gene match: 6. The CDR3 nucleotides read TGTGCCAGCAGACCAGAGACAGGGAATTCACCCCTCCACTTT. This encodes CASRPETGNSPLHF.

V and J are TRBV19 and TRBJ2-7, with D perhaps matching TRBD2 (5 bases). Germline V gene data show CDR1 as LNHDA and CDR2 as SQIVND (reference sequence). This CDR3 is 14 amino acids long. The germline V and J ends were trimmed by 7 bases and 0 bases, with 13 bases remaining between them. Written as DNA, the CDR3 is TGTGCCAGTACCCCGGACTCGCGCTCCTACGAGCAGTACTTC. The encoded protein is CASTPDSRSYEQYF.

The chain has TRBV11-2 and TRBJ2-7; D remains ambiguous. The germline V gene has CDR1 SGHAT and CDR2 FQNNGV. Trimming took 2 bases from V and 4 from J, leaving 15 bases between them. The CDR3 runs to 15 residues. The CDR3 DNA reads TGTGCCAGCAGCTTATTACACCCCCCCTCATACGAGCAGTACTTC. It encodes CASSLLHPPSYEQYF. The whole variable domain, filled in from reference TRBV11-2 and TRBJ2-7, reads EAGVAQSPRYKIIEKRQSVAFWCNPISGHATLYWYQQILGQGPKLLIQFQNNGVVDDSQLPKDRFSAERLKGVDSTLKIQPAKLEDSAVYLCASSLLHPPSYEQYFGPGTRLTVT.

This chain uses TRBV10-2 with TRBJ1-1, with D possibly being TRBD1 (5 bases). The CDR3 covers 13 residues. In germline, CDR1 is WSHSY, CDR2 SAAADI. The V end was cut by 3 bases, the J end by 7 bases, with 12 bases between. The CDR3, as DNA: TGCGCCAGCAGTGATGGGGCCGTATTTGAAGCTTTCTTT. This gives the protein CASSDGAVFEAFF.

The CDR3 loop is CATSRGEVGSPQHF. CDR3 DNA sequence: TGTGCCACCAGCCGAGGGGAGGTGGGATCGCCCCAGCATTTT. This chain connects TRBV24-1 to TRBJ1-5, with D perhaps matching TRBD1 (5 bases). V lost 7 bases to trimming and J lost 9 bases, with 18 bases between them. Germline CDR1 KGHDR, CDR2 SFDVKD. The CDR3 is made up of 14 amino acids.

V gene TRBV9 combines with J gene TRBJ1-1, with no clear D. V was trimmed by 3 bases and J by 7 bases, leaving 16 bases between them. The CDR3 is 14 amino acids. CDR1 SGDLS and CDR2 YYNGEE come from the germline V gene. The CDR3 region is CASSAGGYGDEAFF. CDR3 DNA sequence: TGTGCCAGCAGCGCCGGAGGGTACGGTGATGAAGCTTTCTTT.

The V call is TRBV3-1 (or the pseudogene TRBV3-2), the J call TRBJ1-2; no clear D gene. The CDR3 totals 14 residues. The V end lost 4 bases, the J end lost 5 bases, and 14 bases lay between the germline ends. CDR1 and CDR2 from the germline V gene are LGHDT and YNNKEL (reference sequence). For the CDR3, the DNA is TGTGCCAGCAGCCCCAGAGCGGGGTGGTATGGCTACACCTTC. Protein sequence: CASSPRAGWYGYTF.

The V gene is TRBV2, the J gene TRBJ1-2, with D perhaps TRBD1 (5 bases). This CDR3 comprises 15 residues. Per the germline V gene, CDR1 is SNHLY and CDR2 is FYNNEI. Trimming took off 5 bases at V and 5 bases at J, with 18 bases between the two ends. The CDR3 protein is CASSLERGLRYGYTF. DNA for the CDR3: TGTGCCAGCAGTCTGGAAAGGGGACTTCGGTATGGCTACACCTTC.

The chain joins TRBV5-4 to TRBJ2-3, with 9 bases identical to TRBD1. Germline V gene data show CDR1 as SGHNT and CDR2 as YYREEE (reference sequence). This CDR3 contains 16 residues. The V gene end was trimmed by 4 bases and the J gene end by 5 bases; junction bases not matched to a gene: 11. CDR3 loop: CASSTPGQGIVDTQYF. CDR3 DNA: TGTGCCAGCAGCACGCCCGGACAGGGGATCGTAGATACGCAGTATTTT.

The chain employs TRBV28 and TRBJ2-2; 7 bases line up with TRBD2. With 4 bases clipped from V and 4 bases from J, the junction kept 6 bases outside the gene matches. This CDR3 contains 15 residues. The germline V gene encodes CDR1 MDHEN and CDR2 SYDVKM. The CDR3 DNA follows: TGTGCCAGCAGTTCCTGGGAGGGAATCACCGGGGAGCTGTTTTTT. Its protein is CASSSWEGITGELFF. Complete variable domain (other parts from reference TRBV28 and TRBJ2-2): DVKVTQSSRYLVKRTGEKVFLECVQDMDHENMFWYRQDPGLGLRLIYFSYDVKMKEKGDIPEGYSVSREKKERFSLILESASTNQTSMYLCASSSWEGITGELFFGEGSRLTVL.

This chain links TRBV4-3 with TRBJ2-1, with 9 bases fitting TRBD2. The germline V gene has CDR1 LGHNA and CDR2 YSLEER. The CDR3 extends over 14 amino acids. Germline trimming cut 3 bases from V and 5 bases from J; bases unmatched to any gene: 2. This CDR3 is CASSHGGGDNEQFF. The CDR3 DNA reads TGCGCCAGCAGCCATGGCGGGGGGGACAATGAGCAGTTCTTC.

This sequence joins TRBV6-4 and TRBJ2-2; TRBD1 agrees at 9 bases. J gave up 4 bases and V 2 bases, and 14 bases lay outside the gene matches. CDR3 size: 19 residues. Germline assignment: CDR1 MRHNA and CDR2 SNTAGT. This chain's CDR3 is CASSDGYNRGRRGTGELFF. The DNA of the CDR3 is TGTGCCAGCAGTGACGGGTATAACAGGGGGCGTAGGGGCACCGGGGAGCTGTTTTTT.

V is TRBV2 and J is TRBJ1-2; the match to TRBD1 covers 10 bases. The V gene end was trimmed by 4 bases and the J gene end by 5 bases; junction bases not matched to a gene: 4. This CDR3 region has 14 residues. Germline V gives CDR1 SNHLY, CDR2 FYNNEI. CDR3 loop: CASSATGQGYGYTF. CDR3 nucleotide sequence: TGTGCCAGCAGTGCGACGGGACAGGGGTATGGCTACACCTTC.

This clone is a singleton in its sample. The chain couples TRBV2 to TRBJ2-5, with 9 positions matching TRBD2. This CDR3 contains 16 residues. Losses at the gene ends were 4 bases for V and 4 bases for J; bases not matched to a gene: 10. Looked up from germline, CDR1 is SNHLY and CDR2 is FYNNEI. The CDR3 coding sequence is TGTGCCAGCAGTGGGGGATTGACTAGCGGAGGAGAGACCCAGTACTTC. This translates into CASSGGLTSGGETQYF.

The gene calls are TRBV28 and TRBJ1-6, with D hard to call. CDR3 length equals 12 residues. Germline V lookup: CDR1 MDHEN, CDR2 SYDVKM. The V gene lost 3 bases and the J gene lost 10 bases, with 7 bases spanning the gap. The CDR3 region is CASSLLRSPLHF. Written as DNA, the CDR3 is TGTGCCAGCAGTTTGTTGCGATCACCCCTCCACTTT.

This chain uses TRBV3-1 (or the pseudogene TRBV3-2) with TRBJ1-1; D is possibly TRBD1 (5 bases). The CDR3 loop spans 14 amino acids. V lost 0 bases and J 2 bases, leaving 7 bases between the germline ends. From germline, CDR1 is LGHDT and CDR2 YNNKEL (reference sequence). The CDR3 sequence is CASSQEDTNTEAFF. The CDR3 bases are TGTGCCAGCAGCCAAGAGGACACCAACACTGAAGCTTTCTTT.